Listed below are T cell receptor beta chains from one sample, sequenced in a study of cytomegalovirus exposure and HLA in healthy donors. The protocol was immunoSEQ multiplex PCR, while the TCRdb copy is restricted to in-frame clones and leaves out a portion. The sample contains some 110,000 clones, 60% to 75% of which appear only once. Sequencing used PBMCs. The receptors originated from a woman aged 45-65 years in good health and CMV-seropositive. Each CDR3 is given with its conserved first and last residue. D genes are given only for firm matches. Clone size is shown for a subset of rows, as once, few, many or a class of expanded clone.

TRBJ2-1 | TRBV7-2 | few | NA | CASSFYGPGTSSYNEQFF | TGTGCCAGCAGCTTCTACGGACCGGGCACTAGCTCCTACAATGAGCAGTTCTTC
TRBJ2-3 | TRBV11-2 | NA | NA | CASSLEASLSTDTQYF | TGTGCCAGCAGCTTAGAGGCCTCCCTTTCCACAGATACGCAGTATTTT
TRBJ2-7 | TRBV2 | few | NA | CASIRAGSAGYEQYF | TGTGCCAGCATCAGGGCGGGGAGCGCGGGGTACGAGCAGTACTTC
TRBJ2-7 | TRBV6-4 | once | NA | CASSAVQGYEQYF | TGTGCCAGCAGCGCGGTACAGGGCTACGAGCAGTACTTC
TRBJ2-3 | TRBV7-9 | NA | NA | CASSLAQTGTTDTQYF | TGTGCCAGCAGCTTAGCGCAAACAGGGACCACAGATACGCAGTATTTT
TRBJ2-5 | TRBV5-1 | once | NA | CASSTRQAGETQYF | TGCGCCAGCAGCACCCGCCAAGCGGGAGAGACCCAGTACTTC
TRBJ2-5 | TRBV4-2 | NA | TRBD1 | CASSQTGTGIYDQYF | TGTGCCAGCAGCCAAACCGGGACAGGAATTTACGACCAGTACTTC
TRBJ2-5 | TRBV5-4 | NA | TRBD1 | CASSLGGTEETQYF | TGTGCCAGCAGCTTGGGAGGGACAGAGGAGACCCAGTACTTC
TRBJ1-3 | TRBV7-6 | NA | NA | CASSLAQGRNTIYF | TGTGCCAGCAGCTTAGCGCAGGGAAGAAACACCATATATTTT
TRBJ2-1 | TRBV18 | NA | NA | CASSPTGGYNEQFF | TGTGCCAGCTCACCAACCGGCGGTTACAATGAGCAGTTCTTC
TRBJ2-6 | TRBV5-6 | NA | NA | CASSLGAHSGANVLTF | TGTGCCAGCAGCTTGGGGGCCCACTCTGGGGCCAACGTCCTGACTTTC
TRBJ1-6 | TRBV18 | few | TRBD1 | CASSQTRGDSPLHF | TGTGCCAGCTCACAGACCAGGGGGGATTCACCCCTCCACTTT
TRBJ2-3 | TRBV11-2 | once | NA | CASSSLTVITDTQYF | TGTGCCAGCAGCTCGCTGACAGTTATCACAGATACGCAGTATTTT
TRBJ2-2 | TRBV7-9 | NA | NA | CASSGQKGRRTGELFF | TGTGCCAGCAGCGGTCAAAAGGGGAGGAGGACCGGGGAGCTGTTTTTT
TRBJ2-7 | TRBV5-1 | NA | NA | CASSLARSEQYF | TGCGCCAGCAGCCTGGCGCGGTCCGAGCAGTACTTC
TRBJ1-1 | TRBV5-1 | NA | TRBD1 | CASSSGQGNTEAFF | TGCGCCAGCAGCTCGGGACAGGGGAACACTGAAGCTTTCTTT
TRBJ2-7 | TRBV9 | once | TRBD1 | CASSPGTGAYEQYF | TGTGCCAGCAGCCCCGGGACAGGCGCCTACGAGCAGTACTTC
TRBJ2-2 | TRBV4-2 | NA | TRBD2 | CASSQEAGAANTGELFF | TGTGCCAGCAGCCAAGAAGCGGGGGCTGCGAACACCGGAGAGCTGTTTTTT
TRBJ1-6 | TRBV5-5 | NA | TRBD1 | CASSLRQGYNSPLHF | TGTGCCAGCAGCCTCCGACAGGGCTACAATTCACCCCTCCACTTT
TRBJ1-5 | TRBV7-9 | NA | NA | CASSRDSNQPQHF | TGTGCCAGCAGCCGCGACAGTAATCAGCCCCAGCATTTT
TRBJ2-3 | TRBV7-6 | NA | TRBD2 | CASSSLAGGWADTQYF | TGTGCCAGCAGCTCGCTAGCGGGGGGTTGGGCAGATACGCAGTATTTT
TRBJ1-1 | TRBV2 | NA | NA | CASSLQVTEAFF | TGTGCCAGCAGTTTACAGGTCACTGAAGCTTTCTTT
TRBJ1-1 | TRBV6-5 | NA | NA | CASTPPGVPTEAFF | TGTGCCAGCACCCCTCCCGGGGTCCCCACTGAAGCTTTCTTT
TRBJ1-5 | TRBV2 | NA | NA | CASSEGREQPQHF | TGTGCCAGCAGTGAGGGGAGGGAGCAGCCCCAGCATTTT
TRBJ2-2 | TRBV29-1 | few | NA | CSVRGNTGELFF | TGCAGCGTCCGCGGGAACACCGGGGAGCTGTTTTTT
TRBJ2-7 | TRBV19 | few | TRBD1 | CASSVTGRYEQYF | TGTGCCAGTAGTGTGACAGGGCGGTACGAGCAGTACTTC